The sequence of this TCR beta chain was determined in a study of metastatic and nonmetastatic thyroid tumors (dated by TCRdb to 2018 to 2021). Regarding the study in general: Repertoires from peripheral blood and from tumor or nodule tissue samples of malignant and benign thyroid patients were compared. What the research found in general, with its limitations: TCR beta diversity was reported as significantly higher in malignant tumors than in benign nodules, in both blood and tumor samples.

About this clone: This receptor's antigen is unknown. There are no base qualities to consult, and no much larger clone falls within one base.

The library was produced with PCR. The instrument was an Illumina HiSeq 4000. High-throughput sequencing was used to profile the TCR beta-chain CDR3 region of each patient. In the paper's pipeline: The researchers built a classifier to tell apart papillary thyroid cancer patients with distant metastasis, based on CDR3 differences among clinicopathological groups. The Shannon index was used to assess repertoire diversity, and the Morisita-Horn index was used to assess tumor-blood repertoire similarity. The raw public data were reprocessed by TCRdb itself: fastp quality trimming at Q25, MiXCR clonotype calling, in-frame beta chains only. Clone size and V and J calls follow TCRdb, not the original study. This sample comprises some 5,900 clones, under 30% of them detected only once. The ten largest account for 11% of the sample. No treatment had been received by any patient before thyroid surgery. The study retrospectively analysed patient clinical samples collected from the early 2010s to the late 2010s using T-cell receptor beta sequencing.

Material: adjacent normal tissue. This receptor was obtained from a male donor with papillary thyroid cancer or a benign thyroid nodule (not recorded which). Some clones in this sample may be carry-over from other donors' samples.

This receptor carries the CDR3 CASSFLTGDYYNEQFF. Read as DNA, the sequence is TGTGCCAGCAGCTTTTTGACAGGGGATTACTACAATGAGCAGTTCTTC. Recombination linked TRBV7-6 to TRBJ2-1; the junction holds 8 bases that match TRBD1. CDR1 SGHVS and CDR2 FNYEAQ are derived from the germline V gene. The CDR3 holds 16 amino acids from the cysteine to the phenylalanine. The retained sequence is limited to the CDR3, 48 bases, with the frame set at the first base. V lost 3 bases and J lost 3 bases, and the count of bases not matched to a germline gene is 7.